The 10 T cell receptor beta chains presented below share a single source sample, sequenced in a study of blood T cell repertoires in COVID-19. The data were produced by immunoSEQ multiplex PCR, yet TCRdb's version contains in-frame clones alone and is incomplete. The sample lists about 140,000 clones, 84% occurring once. The specimen was peripheral blood. These receptors were collected from a man younger than 40 with COVID-19, enrolled during active disease.

The chain carries TRBV27 and TRBJ1-3; 8 bases match TRBD1. Germline loops: CDR1 MNHEY, CDR2 SMNVEV (reference sequence). V gave up 8 bases and J gave up 3 bases; unmatched junction bases: 9. CDR3 length: 15 residues. The CDR3 DNA follows: TGTGCCAGCGGACCCCAGGGGGCCTTTGGAAACACCATATATTTT. This codes for CASGPQGAFGNTIYF.

This chain connects TRBV19 to TRBJ1-2, with a possible D match to TRBD1 (6 bases). The CDR3 contains 14 residues. The germline CDR1 and CDR2 sequences are LNHDA and SQIVND (reference sequence). V was clipped by 7 bases and J by 8 bases, with 20 bases between them. CDR3 sequence (DNA): TGTGCCAGTACCTCACCCCCAGGGGCAAGGGGCTACACCTTC. Its protein product is CASTSPPGARGYTF.

Concerning this clone itself: At one of its ends the junction is not consistent with the germline gene, which may arise from a read error. The gene calls are TRBV7-7 and TRBJ2-5; 7 bases fit TRBD1. Looked up from germline, CDR1 is SSHAT and CDR2 is FNYEAQ (reference sequence). This CDR3 has 15 amino acids. The CDR3 DNA follows: TGTGCTAGCAGCGTCCGACAGGGAGTCCAAGAGACCCAGTACTTC. Translated, it gives CASSVRQGVQETQYF. The full variable domain, in which reference TRBV7-7 and TRBJ2-5 provide the parts outside the CDR3, is GAGVSQSPRYKVTKRGQDVTLRCDPISSHATLYWYQQALGQGPEFLTYFNYEAQPDKSGLPSDRFSAERPEGSISTLTIQRTEQRDSAMYRCASSVRQGVQETQYFGPGTRLLVL.

V gene TRBV4-1 combines with J gene TRBJ1-1; possible D gene TRBD1, 5 bases. Between the trimmed V and J ends, which lost 1 base and 3 bases, there was a span of 12 bases. This CDR3 region has 15 residues. The V gene's germline CDR1 is MGHRA and CDR2 YSYEKL. The CDR3 nucleotides are TGCGCCAGCAGCCAAGTGGCAGGGTCTGACACTGAAGCTTTCTTT. This sequence encodes CASSQVAGSDTEAFF.

The rearrangement uses TRBV19 and TRBJ2-2; 10 bases map to TRBD2. The CDR3 spans 14 residues. The V and J ends lost 6 bases and 10 bases, in that order; junction bases with no gene match: 8. CDR1 is LNHDA and CDR2 is SQIVND in the germline V gene (reference sequence). CDR3 loop: CASREASGREELFF. CDR3 nucleotides: TGTGCCAGTAGAGAGGCTAGCGGGAGAGAGGAGCTGTTTTTT.

CDR3 sequence reads: CASSRQGRGNTIYF. The CDR3 region has the DNA TGTGCCAGCAGCCGACAGGGTCGGGGAAACACCATATATTTT. The chain is built from TRBV5-4 and TRBJ1-3; 7 nucleotides agree with TRBD1. V shed 4 bases and J 4 bases; nucleotides not matched to a gene: 5. The CDR3 has 14 residues. Germline CDR1 is SGHNT and CDR2 is YYREEE (reference sequence). Looking up the rest from reference TRBV5-4 and TRBJ1-3 gives the full variable domain: ETGVTQSPTHLIKTRGQQVTLRCSSQSGHNTVSWYQQALGQGPQFIFQYYREEENGRGNFPPRFSGLQFPNYSSELNVNALELDDSALYLCASSRQGRGNTIYFGEGSWLTVV.

This clone was found a few times. The chain links TRBV7-9 to TRBJ1-5, with a possible D match to TRBD1 (5 bases). CDR3 size: 13 residues. Trimming stripped 10 bases from V and 5 bases from J, with 15 bases between. Germline V lookup: CDR1 SEHNR, CDR2 FQNEAQ (reference sequence). The CDR3 DNA reads TGTGCCAACCAAAGGGGTGAGGATCAGCCCCAGCATTTT. It translates to CANQRGEDQPQHF.

The chain combines TRBV5-5 with TRBJ2-1; 10 bases line up with TRBD1. Per the germline V gene, CDR1 is SGHKS and CDR2 is YYEKEE (reference sequence). The CDR3 has 17 residues. Unmatched junction bases numbered 10, after V lost 3 bases and J lost 4 bases. The CDR3 DNA reads TGTGCCAGCAGCTACAGGACGGGACAGGGGAGGTACAATGAGCAGTTCTTC. Encoded protein: CASSYRTGQGRYNEQFF.

The chain joins TRBV5-1 to TRBJ1-2, with 12 bases aligning to TRBD1. J lost 8 bases, V lost 5 bases, and 10 bases had no gene match. The germline CDR1 and CDR2 sequences are SGHRS and YFSETQ. This CDR3 has 15 amino acids. Written as DNA, the CDR3 is TGCGCCAGCAGTCTGAGGGGACAGGGGGCGGCAGGCTACACCTTC. This sequence encodes CASSLRGQGAAGYTF.

The rearrangement uses TRBV28 and TRBJ2-3, with 9 bases matching TRBD2. The CDR3 runs to 16 residues. V lost 4 bases to trimming and J lost 6 bases; unmatched junction nucleotides: 11. CDR1 is MDHEN, CDR2 SYDVKM, per germline. The CDR3 region is CASSSYLAGSGDTQYF. In DNA form, the CDR3 reads TGTGCCAGCAGTTCCTACCTAGCGGGGTCCGGGGATACGCAGTATTTT.